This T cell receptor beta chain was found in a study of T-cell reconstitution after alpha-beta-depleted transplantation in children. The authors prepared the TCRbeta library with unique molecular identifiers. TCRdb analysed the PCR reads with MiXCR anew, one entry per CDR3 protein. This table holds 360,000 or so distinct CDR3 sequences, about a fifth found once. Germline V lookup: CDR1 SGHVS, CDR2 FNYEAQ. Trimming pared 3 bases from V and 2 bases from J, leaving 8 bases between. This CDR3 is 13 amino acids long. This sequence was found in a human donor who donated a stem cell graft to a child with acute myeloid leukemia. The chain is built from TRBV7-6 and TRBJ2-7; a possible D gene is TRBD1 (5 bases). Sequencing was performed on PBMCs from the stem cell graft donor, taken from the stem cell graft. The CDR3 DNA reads TGTGCCAGCAGCTTGACAGATACCTACGAGCAGTACTTC. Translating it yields CASSLTDTYEQYF.